This T cell receptor (beta chain) is from a study of cytomegalovirus exposure and HLA in healthy donors. Study-level background: The early release's HLA-typed donors yielded approximately 82 million unique TCRs.

Study-level points and caveats: The authors confirmed in vitro that a few CMV-associated chains were specific for CMV antigens.

On this clone: What it recognizes is unknown.

60 Vbeta and 13 Jbeta primers were used in PCR. Produced via immunoSEQ multiplex PCR; TCRdb's table is partial and in-frame only. The sample has around 300,000 clones, about 90% seen once. All donors participated as healthy donors of bone marrow. Germline CDR1 is SGHTA and CDR2 is FQGNSA. V shed 3 bases, J shed 8 bases, and the junction held 6 bases outside the gene matches. The CDR3 loop spans 14 amino acids. The clonotype originates from a woman under 30 in good health and CMV-seronegative. J is TRBJ2-5 and V is TRBV7-2, with 10 bases aligning to TRBD2. The specimen sequenced was PBMCs. The CDR3 DNA reads TGTGCCAGCAGCTTGGGACTAGCGAGTTCCACCCAGTACTTC. Its protein is CASSLGLASSTQYF.